Sequencing of this T cell receptor (beta chain) was carried out in a study of blood T cell repertoires in COVID-19. Study-wide context: The United States, Italy and Spain provided the acute and convalescent COVID-19 samples. Sample material is recorded as cDNA or gDNA derived from T cells, B-cell-depleted T cells, or PBMCs.

This CDR3 contains 12 residues. Per the germline V gene, CDR1 is MDHEN and CDR2 is SYDVKM. Original methodology: Counts of nucleated cells, estimated from reference gene primer amplification, were obtained. The table came from immunoSEQ multiplex PCR; TCRdb's copy has only in-frame clones and leaves some out. V and J calls plus clone size are reproduced from that table; the DNA served to infer D and trimming. The sample includes 220,000 or so clones, roughly 84% of them seen just once. The source is an older woman who had recovered from COVID-19. The sequenced sample consisted of peripheral blood. The rearrangement uses TRBV28 and TRBJ1-5; 9 bases line up with TRBD1. Here the CDR3 reads CTTGTGYQPQHF. Written as DNA, the CDR3 is TGTACCACCGGGACAGGGTATCAGCCCCAGCATTTT.